The present T cell receptor beta chain was sequenced within a study of blood T cell repertoires in COVID-19 (dated by TCRdb to about 2020). Study-wide context: The collaborator samples originated in the United States, Italy and Spain and spanned the acute and convalescent phases of COVID-19. Where available, HLA class I and class II types were obtained from metadata supplied by the sample provider rather than from assay-based typing. Sample metadata almost always included a de-identified subject ID, COVID-19 status, age in years and sex. The material from the prospective study consisted of cDNA or gDNA derived from T cells, B-cell-depleted T cells, or PBMCs. The repertoires were released in a freely available public database meant as a resource for research on the immune response to SARS-CoV-2. Subjects who had been exposed to COVID-19, were actively infected with it, or had recovered from it provided the deeply sampled blood TCRbeta repertoires that made up the dataset. The samples were drawn from two sources: the first 160 participants of the ongoing ImmuneRACE study, and some 1,300 subjects contributed by 6 global collaborators.

TCRbeta CDR3 regions were amplified from genomic DNA by means of the immunoSEQ Assay, a bias-controlled multiplex PCR. The paper's data handling went like this. The number of nucleated cells in each sample was estimated from the amplification of reference gene primers within the assay. Sequence reads were collapsed and filtered to measure the absolute abundance of every unique TCRbeta CDR3 rearrangement. For each sample, productive Simpson clonality was calculated as the square root of Simpson's diversity index across productive rearrangements. This immuneACCESS table, as held by TCRdb, lists in-frame sequences with V and J called but not all clones. Of the missing ones, under half trace to an unresolved V gene in checked studies; the others have no known cause. D and trimming were read from the DNA, whereas the V and J calls and clone size are those reported in that table. The sample data list about 45,000 clones, and roughly 82% of these were observed just once. In total, the top ten clones hold over 12% of the sample.

On this clone: The specificity of this receptor is unknown. No base quality values were provided; no much bigger clone lies one nucleotide off.

Trimming costs V 5 bases and J 5 bases, and their ends lie 6 bases apart. The cysteine opens and the phenylalanine closes a CDR3 of 11 amino acids. Only the CDR3 portion is preserved as DNA: 33 bases, with reading frame beginning at the first base. CDR1 and CDR2 are read off the germline V gene as MNHEY and SVGAGI. Points the paper makes about the study in general: How much clinical and demographic metadata was included differed by source and by participant, and the metadata was provided uncurated.

Each collaborating institution followed its own protocols to collect whole blood in K2EDTA tubes. For TCRbeta analysis, collaborators shipped samples in one of three forms: frozen whole blood, isolated PBMCs, or DNA extracted from either of those sample types. Rearrangement joined TRBV6-5 to TRBJ2-5; a confident D gene designation cannot be given. The sequencing sample was made of peripheral blood. The clonotype originates from a human donor in a cohort sampled during active COVID-19. The CDR3 region has the sequence CASSLGETQYF. The DNA is as follows: TGTGCCAGCAGTCTAGGCGAGACCCAGTACTTC.